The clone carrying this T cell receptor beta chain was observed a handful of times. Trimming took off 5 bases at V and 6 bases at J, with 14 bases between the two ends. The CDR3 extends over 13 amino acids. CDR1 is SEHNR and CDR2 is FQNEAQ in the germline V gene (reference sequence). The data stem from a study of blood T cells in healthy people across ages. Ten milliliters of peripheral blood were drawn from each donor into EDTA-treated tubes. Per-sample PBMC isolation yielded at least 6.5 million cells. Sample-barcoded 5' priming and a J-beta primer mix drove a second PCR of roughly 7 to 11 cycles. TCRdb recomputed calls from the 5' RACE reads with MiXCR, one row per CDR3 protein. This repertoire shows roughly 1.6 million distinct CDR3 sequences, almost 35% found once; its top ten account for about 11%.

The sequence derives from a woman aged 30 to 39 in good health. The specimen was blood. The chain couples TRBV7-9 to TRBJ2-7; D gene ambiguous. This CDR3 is CASSHDTLGEQYF. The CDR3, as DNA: TGTGCCAGCAGCCACGACACTCTGGGCGAGCAGTACTTC.